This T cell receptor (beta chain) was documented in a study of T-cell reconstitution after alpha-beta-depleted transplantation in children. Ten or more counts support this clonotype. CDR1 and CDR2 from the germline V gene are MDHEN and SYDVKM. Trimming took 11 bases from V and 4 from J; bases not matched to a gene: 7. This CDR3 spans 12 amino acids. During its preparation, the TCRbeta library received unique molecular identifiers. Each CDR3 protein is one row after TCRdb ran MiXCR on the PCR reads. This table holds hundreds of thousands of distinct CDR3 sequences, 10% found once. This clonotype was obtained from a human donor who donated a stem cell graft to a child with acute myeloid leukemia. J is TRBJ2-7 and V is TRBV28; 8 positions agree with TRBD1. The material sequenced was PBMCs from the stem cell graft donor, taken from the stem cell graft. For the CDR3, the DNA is TGTGCCGGTGGGACAGGTGTGTACGAGCAGTACTTC. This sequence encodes CAGGTGVYEQYF.